Given below is one T cell receptor beta chain in context. The CDR3 is made up of 14 amino acids. The ends were cut back, 3 bases at V and 2 bases at J, with 11 bases in the middle. Germline-derived CDR1 and CDR2 are LNHDA and SQIVND (reference sequence). This specimen comes from a study of T cells in Graves' hyperthyroidism and ophthalmopathy. TCR beta CDR3 sequences were amplified from RNA transcripts. HTBI primers were employed in a first-round RT-PCR of the TCR CDR3. TCRdb redid the calling of the multiplex PCR reads with MiXCR, one entry per CDR3 protein. The table has over 650,000 distinct CDR3 sequences, 15% to 20% seen once.

The receptor comes from a man younger than 35 with Graves' hyperthyroidism. This chain joins TRBV19 and TRBJ2-7; D uncertain. Material for sequencing was blood. The CDR3 reads CASSIRLSTYEQYF. The CDR3 coding sequence is TGTGCCAGTAGTATCCGACTGTCTACCTACGAGCAGTACTTC.